The 22 T cell receptor beta chains presented below share a single source sample, sequenced in a study of T cell repertoires in cytomegalovirus infection. No antigen has been assigned to these receptors. TCRdb re-called the reads through MiXCR, storing one row per CDR3 protein. The table lists about 280,000 distinct CDR3 sequences, 20% to 25% of them singletons. This material consisted of cultured PBMCs, taken from culture after CMV antigen stimulation. These receptors were taken from a human donor in good health (CMV status not recorded). Some clones in this sample may be carry-over from other donors' samples.

This clonotype was counted at least ten times. The chain joins TRBV12-3 or TRBV12-4 to TRBJ1-4; maybe TRBD1 (6 bases). With 4 bases removed from V and 5 bases from J, the gap between germline ends came to 8 bases. This CDR3 comprises 13 residues. The CDR3 region is CASSSDRNEKLFF. In DNA form, the CDR3 reads TGTGCCAGCAGTTCGGACAGAAATGAAAAACTGTTTTTT.

This clonotype was seen at least ten times. The V gene is TRBV11-3, the J gene TRBJ1-4, with D perhaps TRBD1 (5 bases). Germline values: CDR1 SGHNT, CDR2 YENEEA. V was pared by 2 bases and J by 7 bases, with 17 bases between. This CDR3 is 16 amino acids long. The CDR3 sequence: CASSLTWGQSAEKLFF. The DNA for the CDR3 is TGTGCCAGCAGCTTAACATGGGGCCAGTCGGCTGAAAAACTGTTTTTT.

This clonotype has more than one count but fewer than ten. The chain recombines TRBV7-2 with TRBJ1-5, with 12 bases identical to TRBD1. Germline V gives CDR1 SGHTA, CDR2 FQGNSA. The V gene end was trimmed by 5 bases and the J gene end by 5 bases; junction bases not matched to a gene: 7. The CDR3 is 16 residues long. CDR3 DNA sequence: TGTGCCAGCAGCACCGGGGACAGGGGGCTCCATCAGCCCCAGCATTTT. Residues: CASSTGDRGLHQPQHF.

This chain connects TRBV10-1 to TRBJ2-4; perhaps TRBD1 as D (6 bases). Germline V gene sequence: CDR1 WNHNN, CDR2 SYGVQD (reference sequence). V gave up 3 bases and J gave up 5 bases, with 14 bases separating them. The CDR3 has 15 amino acids. CDR3 DNA sequence: TGCGCCAGCAGTGAACAACAGGGAAGGCAAAACATTCAGTACTTC. Protein sequence: CASSEQQGRQNIQYF.

This clonotype was detected a few times. The DNA for the CDR3 is TGTGCCAGCAGTTACTCGTACAGAGACACGACACATTCGGGCTATGGCTACACCTTC. This codes for CASSYSYRDTTHSGYGYTF. This sequence joins TRBV6-2 or TRBV6-3 and TRBJ1-2; D gene ambiguous. The V and J ends lost 0 bases and 4 bases respectively, with 24 bases between them. The CDR3 spans 19 residues. CDR1 and CDR2 (germline): MNHEY, SVGEGT.

The chain carries TRBV19 and TRBJ2-1; 14 bases fit TRBD2. The germline gives CDR1 LNHDA, CDR2 SQIVND (reference sequence). V dropped 3 bases and J dropped 7; count of bases not matched to a gene: 5. This CDR3 region has 16 residues. For the CDR3, the DNA is TGTGCCAGTAGTATGCCCGGACTAGCGGGAGGTAATGAGCAGTTCTTC. The encoded protein is CASSMPGLAGGNEQFF. The variable domain in full, completed from reference TRBV19 and TRBJ2-1, reads DGGITQSPKYLFRKEGQNVTLSCEQNLNHDAMYWYRQDPGQGLRLIYYSQIVNDFQKGDIAEGYSVSREKKESFPLTVTSAQKNPTAFYLCASSMPGLAGGNEQFFGPGTRLTVL.

The rearrangement links TRBV6-2 or TRBV6-3 to TRBJ1-1; no definite D call. The CDR3 sequence is 13 residues long. The germline CDR1 and CDR2 sequences are MNHEY and SVGEGT. Trimming took 6 bases from V and 4 from J, leaving 12 bases between them. The CDR3 here is CASRNPSGTEAFF. The CDR3 bases are TGTGCCAGCAGAAATCCGTCTGGCACTGAAGCTTTCTTT.

In this sample, this clonotype turned up many times. The rearrangement links TRBV7-2 to TRBJ1-5, with D tentatively TRBD1 (6 bases). V shed 4 bases and J shed 8 bases, with 9 bases lying between them. The CDR3 runs 12 residues. Germline values: CDR1 SGHTA, CDR2 FQGNSA. The CDR3 here is CASSYRDKPQHF. The CDR3 nucleotides read TGTGCCAGCAGCTACAGGGATAAGCCCCAGCATTTT.

The chain combines TRBV28 with TRBJ2-2; 9 bases are shared with TRBD2. This CDR3 is 15 amino acids long. J was trimmed by 4 bases and V by 4 bases; bases with no gene match: 4. Germline V gene sequence: CDR1 MDHEN, CDR2 SYDVKM. The CDR3 DNA reads as TGTGCCAGCAGTTCCTTAGCGGGAGCCACCGGGGAGCTGTTTTTT. Its translation is CASSSLAGATGELFF.

This chain links TRBV27 with TRBJ2-1; TRBD2 is a possible D gene (5 bases). The CDR3 covers 15 residues. Germline CDR1 reads MNHEY; CDR2 reads SMNVEV (reference sequence). Trimming removed 9 bases at V and 6 bases at J, with 21 bases between. The CDR3 loop reads CASFEGRGSLNEQFF. CDR3 sequence (DNA): TGTGCCAGTTTTGAAGGCCGGGGAAGCCTCAATGAGCAGTTCTTC.

There are many counts of this clonotype. J is TRBJ1-5 and V is TRBV7-8; 7 positions match TRBD1. J gave up 0 bases and V 2 bases, and 1 base lay outside the gene matches. This CDR3 is built from 15 residues. The germline V gene encodes CDR1 SGHVS and CDR2 FQNEAQ. CDR3 loop: CASSLQGGSNQPQHF. CDR3 DNA: TGTGCCAGCAGCTTACAGGGGGGTAGCAATCAGCCCCAGCATTTT.

This sequence joins TRBV10-2 and TRBJ1-3, with D perhaps TRBD1 (5 bases). From germline, CDR1 is WSHSY and CDR2 SAAADI. This CDR3 is built from 13 residues. Deletions cut 6 bases from V and 4 bases from J, with 10 bases between. The CDR3 nucleotides read TGCGCCAGCAGCAGGGCATTAGGAAACACCATATATTTT. This gives the protein CASSRALGNTIYF.

This clonotype was counted once. The V call is TRBV12-3 or TRBV12-4, the J call TRBJ2-1; 10 bases are a match to TRBD2. CDR3 size: 15 residues. V trimming: 3 bases; J trimming: 8 bases; junction bases outside the gene matches: 7. The CDR3 sequence is CASSLASGSADEQFF. The CDR3 DNA reads as TGTGCCAGCAGTTTGGCTAGCGGGAGTGCGGATGAGCAGTTCTTC.

This clonotype was counted at least ten times. The chain links TRBV4-1 to TRBJ1-2; D is uncertain. The CDR3 spans 14 residues. Germline lookup yields CDR1 MGHRA and CDR2 YSYEKL. V gave up 0 bases and J gave up 8 bases, with 13 bases separating them. CDR3: CASSQDPGTEGYTF. The CDR3 nucleotides are TGCGCCAGCAGCCAAGATCCGGGAACGGAGGGCTACACCTTC.

This CDR3 reads CASRSGRVLQETQYF. In DNA form, the CDR3 reads TGTGCTAGCCGTAGCGGGAGGGTTCTACAAGAGACCCAGTACTTC. This chain joins TRBV12-5 and TRBJ2-5; TRBD2 matches at 11 bases. The V segment lost 9 bases and the J segment 2 bases; nucleotides outside the gene matches: 8. This CDR3 is built from 15 residues. The germline gives CDR1 LGHNT, CDR2 FRNRAP.

This clonotype appeared many times. This CDR3 reads CASSSWASGRRTYNEQFF. CDR3 nucleotides: TGTGCCAGCAGCTCCTGGGCTAGCGGGAGGAGGACCTACAATGAGCAGTTCTTC. This chain joins TRBV7-2 and TRBJ2-1, with 11 nucleotides matching TRBD2. Germline CDR1 is SGHTA and CDR2 is FQGNSA. The ends lost 4 bases at V and 2 bases at J; junction bases unmatched: 10. The CDR3 totals 18 residues.

The V and J genes are TRBV12-3 or TRBV12-4 and TRBJ2-3; D is possibly TRBD1 or TRBD2 (5 bases each). Trimming shortened V by 8 bases and J by 5 bases, and 5 bases separated the two germline ends. The CDR3 covers 10 residues. In nucleotides, the CDR3 is TGTGCCAGCGGGGGAGATACGCAGTATTTT. Translating gives CASGGDTQYF.

This clonotype was seen ten or more times. One junction end does not reproduce the germline sequence, and a read error may be involved. The V call is TRBV7-6, the J call TRBJ2-5; D possibly corresponds to TRBD2 (6 bases). The CDR3 is made up of 15 amino acids. CDR1 SGHVS and CDR2 FNYEAQ come from the germline V gene. The CDR3 DNA reads TGTGCTAGCAGCGGTGGAGGGGCAGGGCAAGAGACCCAGTACTTC. As protein: CASSGGGAGQETQYF.

The CDR3 region is CASSLRGLGYTEAFF. CDR3 DNA: TGTGCCAGCAGTTTAAGGGGACTCGGGTACACTGAAGCTTTCTTT. The chain employs TRBV27 and TRBJ1-1; TRBD1 is a possible D gene (5 bases). CDR1 and CDR2 (germline): MNHEY, SMNVEV (reference sequence). The CDR3 runs to 15 residues. The V end lost 2 bases, the J end lost 3 bases, and 13 bases lay between the germline ends.

This clonotype has ten or more counts. The DNA for the CDR3 is TGTGCCAGCAGGCCAGGGAACGGTGGCTATGGCTACACCTTC. It yields the protein CASRPGNGGYGYTF. J is TRBJ1-2 and V is TRBV7-8, with D possibly being TRBD1 (5 bases). Germline CDR1 SGHVS, CDR2 FQNEAQ. The CDR3 sequence is 14 residues long. V was pared by 6 bases and J by 4 bases, with 15 bases between.

This clonotype was counted a few times. The chain is built from TRBV7-2 and TRBJ2-1, with 13 positions matching TRBD2. Germline-derived CDR1 and CDR2 are SGHTA and FQGNSA. Trimming cost V 2 bases and J 8 bases; bases outside gene matches: 24. This CDR3 has 22 amino acids. The chain's CDR3 is CASSLRDRPLAGGPIFPYEQFF. Written as DNA, the CDR3 is TGTGCCAGCAGCTTAAGGGACAGACCACTAGCGGGAGGGCCTATTTTCCCCTATGAGCAGTTCTTC. Based on the CDR3 plus reference TRBV7-2 and TRBJ2-1, the full variable domain is GAGVSQSPSNKVTEKGKDVELRCDPISGHTALYWYRQSLGQGLEFLIYFQGNSAPDKSGLPSDRFSAERTGGSVSTLTIQRTQQEDSAVYLCASSLRDRPLAGGPIFPYEQFFGPGTRLTVL.

This clonotype was seen many times. V usage is TRBV7-2 and J usage is TRBJ2-1; 11 nucleotides align to TRBD2. In germline, CDR1 is SGHTA, CDR2 FQGNSA. This CDR3 has 15 amino acids. V was pared by 4 bases and J by 8 bases, with 7 bases of the junction left unmatched. The chain's CDR3 is CASSSLGLAADEQFF. The CDR3 nucleotides read TGTGCCAGCAGCTCACTGGGACTAGCGGCCGATGAGCAGTTCTTC.